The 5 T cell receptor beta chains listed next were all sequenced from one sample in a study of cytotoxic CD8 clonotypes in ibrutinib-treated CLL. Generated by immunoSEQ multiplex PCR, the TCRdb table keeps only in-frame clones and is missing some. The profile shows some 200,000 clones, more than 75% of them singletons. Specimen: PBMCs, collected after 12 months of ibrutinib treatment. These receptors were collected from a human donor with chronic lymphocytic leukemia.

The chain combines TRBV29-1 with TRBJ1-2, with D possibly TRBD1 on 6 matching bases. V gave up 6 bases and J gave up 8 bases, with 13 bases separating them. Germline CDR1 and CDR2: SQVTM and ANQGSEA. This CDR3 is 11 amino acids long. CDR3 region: CSVDTGWGYTF. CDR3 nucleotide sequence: TGCAGCGTAGACACAGGGTGGGGCTACACCTTC.

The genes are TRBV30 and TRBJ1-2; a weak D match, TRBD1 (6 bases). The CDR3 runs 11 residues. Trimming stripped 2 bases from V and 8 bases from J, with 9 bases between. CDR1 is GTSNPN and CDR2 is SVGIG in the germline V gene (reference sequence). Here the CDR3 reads CAWSLGAGYTF. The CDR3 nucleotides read TGTGCCTGGAGTCTGGGGGCAGGCTACACCTTC.

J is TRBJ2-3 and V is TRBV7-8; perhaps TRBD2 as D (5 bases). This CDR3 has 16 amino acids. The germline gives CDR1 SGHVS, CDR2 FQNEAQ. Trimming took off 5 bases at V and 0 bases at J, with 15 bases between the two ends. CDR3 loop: CASSPRASSSTDTQYF. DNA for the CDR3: TGTGCCAGCAGCCCCCGGGCTAGCAGTAGCACAGATACGCAGTATTTT.

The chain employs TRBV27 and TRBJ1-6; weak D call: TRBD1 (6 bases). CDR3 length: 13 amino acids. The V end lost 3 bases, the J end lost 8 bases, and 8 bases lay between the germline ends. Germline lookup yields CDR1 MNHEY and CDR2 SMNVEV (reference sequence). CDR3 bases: TGTGCCAGCAGTTTGACAGGCGATTCACCCCTCCACTTT. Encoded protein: CASSLTGDSPLHF.

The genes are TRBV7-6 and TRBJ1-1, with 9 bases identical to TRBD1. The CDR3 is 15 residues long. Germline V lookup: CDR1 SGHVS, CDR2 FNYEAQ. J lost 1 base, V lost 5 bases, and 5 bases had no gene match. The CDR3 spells CASSPRTGANTEAFF. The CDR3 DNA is TGTGCCAGCAGCCCCCGGACAGGGGCGAACACTGAAGCTTTCTTT. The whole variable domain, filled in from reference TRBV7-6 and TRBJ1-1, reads GAGVSQSPRYKVTKRGQDVALRCDPISGHVSLYWYRQALGQGPEFLTYFNYEAQQDKSGLPNDRFSAERPEGSISTLTIQRTEQRDSAMYRCASSPRTGANTEAFFGQGTRLTVV.